Following are 13 T cell receptor beta chains from one sample sequenced in a study of technical replicates of blood from four donors. Here immunoSEQ multiplex PCR was the method, and the copy in TCRdb shows in-frame clones only, minus some. The table has roughly 71,000 clones, nearly 97% seen once. Material: T cells isolated from PBMCs. These receptors were obtained from a human donor in good health.

The chain carries TRBV14 and TRBJ2-1, with 7 nucleotides matching TRBD2. V was clipped by 2 bases and J by 6 bases; unmatched bases: 4. From germline, CDR1 is SGHDN and CDR2 FVKESK. CDR3 length: 14 residues. In nucleotides, the CDR3 is TGTGCCAGCAGCCAAATCGGGAGGCGCAATGAGCAGTTCTTC. Translated, it gives CASSQIGRRNEQFF.

The chain combines TRBV19 with TRBJ2-7, with a weak D call TRBD1 (7 bases). There are 16 residues in the CDR3. The ends were cut back, 3 bases at V and 5 bases at J, with 20 bases in the middle. Looked up from germline, CDR1 is LNHDA and CDR2 is SQIVND (reference sequence). The CDR3 region is CASSIMGGRGANEQYF. For the CDR3, the DNA is TGTGCCAGTAGTATCATGGGCGGCAGGGGGGCGAACGAGCAGTACTTC.

V is TRBV7-9 and J is TRBJ2-5; 8 nucleotides line up with TRBD1. Germline V CDR1 and CDR2: SEHNR, FQNEAQ (reference sequence). The CDR3 runs 16 residues. V gave up 2 bases and J gave up 2 bases; unmatched junction bases: 7. The CDR3 DNA follows: TGTGCCAGCAGCTTAACGGGACAGGCTGGGCAAGAGACCCAGTACTTC. Protein: CASSLTGQAGQETQYF.

The chain carries TRBV28 and TRBJ1-5; 7 nucleotides agree with TRBD1. Unmatched junction bases numbered 10, after V lost 2 bases and J lost 6 bases. The germline V gene encodes CDR1 MDHEN and CDR2 SYDVKM. CDR3 length equals 16 residues. The CDR3 region has the DNA TGTGCCAGCAGTTTAGGAACCGGGACAGTTCTTCAGCCCCAGCATTTT. As protein: CASSLGTGTVLQPQHF.

The J gene is TRBJ2-2, the V gene TRBV5-1; 10 bases map to TRBD1. Per germline, CDR1 SGHRS and CDR2 YFSETQ. The V and J ends lost 0 bases and 6 bases, in that order; junction bases with no gene match: 2. This CDR3 is 15 amino acids long. The DNA of the CDR3 is TGCGCCAGCAGCTTGGGACAGGGGGCGCCCGGGGAGCTGTTTTTT. This sequence encodes CASSLGQGAPGELFF.

The chain's CDR3 is CSTSDSTLGEQYF. The CDR3 coding sequence is TGCAGCACCAGTGACAGCACCCTGGGCGAGCAGTACTTC. V is TRBV29-1 and J is TRBJ2-7; D is possibly TRBD1 (5 bases). The CDR3 has 13 residues. The V and J ends lost 8 bases and 6 bases respectively, with 20 bases between them. CDR1 and CDR2 (germline): SQVTM, ANQGSEA.

The rearrangement joins TRBV30 to TRBJ1-1, with D possibly being TRBD1 (5 bases). The CDR3 spans 11 residues. The germline V and J ends were trimmed by 4 bases and 11 bases, with 14 bases remaining between them. CDR1 and CDR2 from the germline V gene are GTSNPN and SVGIG (reference sequence). The DNA of the CDR3 is TGTGCCTGGACCCAGGGCGTCGGGGCTTTCTTT. Protein: CAWTQGVGAFF.

The chain joins TRBV9 to TRBJ2-5, with TRBD2 identical over 12 bases. The CDR3 consists of 16 residues. The ends lost 1 base at V and 5 bases at J; junction bases unmatched: 6. Per germline, CDR1 SGDLS and CDR2 YYNGEE. The CDR3 reads CASSVQLAGGWETQYF. In nucleotides, the CDR3 is TGTGCCAGCAGCGTACAACTAGCGGGGGGATGGGAGACCCAGTACTTC.

The gene calls are TRBV7-8 and TRBJ2-7, with D unclear. The CDR3 is 16 amino acids. Per the germline V gene, CDR1 is SGHVS and CDR2 is FQNEAQ. Trimming removed 5 bases from V and 3 bases from J, with 20 bases in between. The CDR3 protein is CASSPSPLAAIYEQYF. CDR3 coding DNA: TGTGCCAGCAGCCCTTCGCCCTTAGCAGCGATCTACGAGCAGTACTTC.

The CDR3 region is CASSLVTSREQYF. The DNA for the CDR3 is TGTGCCAGCAGCTTAGTCACCAGCAGGGAGCAGTACTTC. The rearrangement links TRBV7-8 to TRBJ2-7; D not certain. Germline assignment: CDR1 SGHVS and CDR2 FQNEAQ. This CDR3 spans 13 amino acids. Between the trimmed V and J ends, which lost 1 base and 7 bases, there was a span of 11 bases.

The J gene is TRBJ1-2, the V gene TRBV7-9; 9 positions match TRBD1. The V gene's germline CDR1 is SEHNR and CDR2 FQNEAQ (reference sequence). The CDR3 is made up of 16 amino acids. The junction had 10 bases not matched to a gene; V was cut back by 4 bases and J by 4 bases. In nucleotides, the CDR3 is TGTGCCAGCAGCTCGGGGGGGGGACAGGGTTCCTATGGCTACACCTTC. Translated, it gives CASSSGGGQGSYGYTF.

The sample holds one count of this clone. The chain joins TRBV13 to TRBJ2-2, with 9 bases that match TRBD2. CDR1 and CDR2 from the germline V gene are PRHDT and FYEKMQ (reference sequence). CDR3 size: 17 residues. V shed 7 bases and J 5 bases; nucleotides not matched to a gene: 14. Here the CDR3 DNA reads TGTGCCAGCACCCCTAATAAGCGGGGGGAATGGACCGGGGAGCTGTTTTTT. Amino acids: CASTPNKRGEWTGELFF. Together with reference TRBV13 and TRBJ2-2, the CDR3 gives the full variable domain: AAGVIQSPRHLIKEKRETATLKCYPIPRHDTVYWYQQGPGQDPQFLISFYEKMQSDKGSIPDRFSAQQFSDYHSELNMSSLELGDSALYFCASTPNKRGEWTGELFFGEGSRLTVL.

The J gene is TRBJ2-1, the V gene TRBV5-1, with TRBD1 identical over 9 bases. This CDR3 is 15 amino acids long. Losses at the gene ends were 4 bases for V and 3 bases for J; bases not matched to a gene: 5. Germline V CDR1 and CDR2: SGHRS, YFSETQ. For the CDR3, the DNA is TGCGCCAGCAGCCCACAGGGGGCGGACTACAATGAGCAGTTCTTC. Translation: CASSPQGADYNEQFF. Full variable domain (missing parts from reference TRBV5-1 and TRBJ2-1): KAGVTQTPRYLIKTRGQQVTLSCSPISGHRSVSWYQQTPGQGLQFLFEYFSETQRNKGNFPGRFSGRQFSNSRSEMNVSTLELGDSALYLCASSPQGADYNEQFFGPGTRLTVL.